One TCR beta chain is described in this entry. As originally analysed: Reference gene primers were amplified, and this amplification served to estimate nucleated cell counts. Method: immunoSEQ multiplex PCR; TCRdb's copy keeps in-frame clones and lacks some. The V and J calls and the clone size are those of that table, but D and trimming were determined from the DNA. The sample yields about 200,000 clones, 85% seen once. These data come from a study of blood T cell repertoires in COVID-19. Germline assignment: CDR1 SEHNR and CDR2 FQNEAQ (reference sequence). The CDR3 covers 15 residues. The V end was cut by 4 bases, the J end by 5 bases, with 18 bases between.

Sequencing was carried out using peripheral blood. V usage is TRBV7-9 and J usage is TRBJ2-7; D perhaps matches TRBD1 (8 bases). The TCR sequence derives from a man in his fifties or sixties with COVID-19, enrolled during active disease. Here the CDR3 reads CASSSTGGGLHEQYF. In DNA form, the CDR3 reads TGTGCCAGCAGCTCAACAGGGGGGGGGCTCCACGAGCAGTACTTC.